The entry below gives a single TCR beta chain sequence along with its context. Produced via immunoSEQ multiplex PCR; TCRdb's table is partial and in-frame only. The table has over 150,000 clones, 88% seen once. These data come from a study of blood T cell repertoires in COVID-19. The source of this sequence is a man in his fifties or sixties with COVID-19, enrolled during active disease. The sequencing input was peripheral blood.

CDR3 DNA sequence: TGTGCCAGCAGCTCAGACTCCAATTCACCCCTCCACTTT. This translates into CASSSDSNSPLHF. The chain is built from TRBV9 and TRBJ1-6; D remains unclear. Germline V gene lookup returns CDR1 SGDLS and CDR2 YYNGEE. The V end lost 4 bases, the J end lost 7 bases, and 9 bases lay between the germline ends. The CDR3 length is 13 residues. The full variable domain, its missing parts supplied by reference TRBV9 and TRBJ1-6, is DSGVTQTPKHLITATGQRVTLRCSPRSGDLSVYWYQQSLDQGLQFLIQYYNGEERAKGNILERFSAQQFPDLHSELNLSSLELGDSALYFCASSSDSNSPLHFGNGTRLTVT.